This record looks at one TCR beta chain sequence and its context. Assay used: immunoSEQ multiplex PCR; TCRdb lists only in-frame clones, some missing. This sample carries 70,000 or so clones, roughly 87% of them seen once, and the ten largest clones take roughly 2.5%. This sample is part of a study of OX40 agonist ivuxolimab in advanced cancers. Trimming stripped 4 bases from V and 5 bases from J, with 9 bases between. Germline CDR1 SGHRS, CDR2 YFSETQ. The CDR3 has 12 residues. Blood draws occurred at baseline, cycle 4 day 1, and cycle 7 day 1. The chain links TRBV5-1 to TRBJ1-2; possible D gene TRBD1, 5 bases. This TCR came from an adult with an advanced solid tumor such as melanoma, head and neck, liver or kidney cancer. Sample: CD4+ or CD8+ T cells sorted from blood, taken in a trial of the OX40 agonist ivuxolimab. DNA of the CDR3: TGCGCCAGCAGCGAAGACAGTTATGGCTACACCTTC. The encoded protein is CASSEDSYGYTF.